The 5 T cell receptor beta chains below all came from one sample that was sequenced in a study of shared clonotypes between healthy human individuals. Profiling relied on immunoSEQ multiplex PCR, and the TCRdb table lists in-frame clones only, not all of them. Here the sample spans approximately 530,000 clones, 90% to 96% being singletons. The sequenced material came from naive CD4+ T cells sorted from blood. Described subset: CD45RA+ positively selected. These receptors all come from a woman under 40 in good health.

The rearrangement uses TRBV5-1 and TRBJ2-2, with 10 positions matching TRBD2. Per germline, CDR1 SGHRS and CDR2 YFSETQ. The length of the CDR3 is 15 residues. V lost 5 bases and J lost 7; bases outside the gene matches: 8. In nucleotides, the CDR3 is TGCGCCAGCAGGCCCGGGACTAGCGCGGACGGGGAGCTGTTTTTT. It codes for CASRPGTSADGELFF.

This clone was counted between two and nine times. The chain couples TRBV30 to TRBJ1-5; the D is unclear. CDR1 is GTSNPN, CDR2 SVGIG, per germline (reference sequence). Trimming took 0 bases from V and 9 from J, leaving 9 bases between them. The CDR3 consists of 12 residues. The CDR3 region is CAWSVGPGPQHF. CDR3 nucleotide sequence: TGTGCCTGGAGTGTGGGTCCCGGGCCCCAGCATTTT.

This chain connects TRBV28 to TRBJ1-2; D is possibly TRBD1 (5 bases). Trimming removed 6 bases from V and 8 bases from J, with 31 bases in between. CDR3 length equals 18 residues. Per the germline V gene, CDR1 is MDHEN and CDR2 is SYDVKM. This CDR3 is CASRVSLDFSGLVRGYTF. As DNA, the CDR3 is TGTGCCAGCAGGGTTAGTCTTGACTTTTCGGGACTCGTGAGGGGCTACACCTTC.

This chain joins TRBV7-8 and TRBJ2-5; 10 positions agree with TRBD2. The CDR3 is 16 residues long. Germline V gene data show CDR1 as SGHVS and CDR2 as FQNEAQ. Trimming removed 1 base from V and 0 bases from J; junction bases left unmatched: 2. The CDR3 nucleotides are TGTGCCAGCAGCTTAGGAGCGGGAGGGAACCAAGAGACCCAGTACTTC. This translates into CASSLGAGGNQETQYF.

The gene calls are TRBV10-2 and TRBJ1-5; no reliable D call. Trimming cost V 2 bases and J 3 bases, with 20 bases left between them. This CDR3 has 18 residues. From germline, CDR1 is WSHSY and CDR2 SAAADI. The CDR3 reads CASSEVGWDVSNNQPQHF. In nucleotides, the CDR3 is TGCGCCAGCAGTGAGGTGGGTTGGGATGTTTCAAACAATCAGCCCCAGCATTTT.